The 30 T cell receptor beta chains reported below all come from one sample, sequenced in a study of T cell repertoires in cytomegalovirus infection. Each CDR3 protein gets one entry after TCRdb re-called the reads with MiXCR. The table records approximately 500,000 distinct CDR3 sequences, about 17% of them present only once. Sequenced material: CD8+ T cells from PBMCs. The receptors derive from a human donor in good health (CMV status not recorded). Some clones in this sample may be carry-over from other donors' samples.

The CDR3: CASSLRNKGYEQYF. The CDR3 coding sequence is TGTGCCAGCAGTTTGCGGAACAAGGGGTACGAGCAGTACTTC. This chain connects TRBV27 to TRBJ2-7, with a tentative D call TRBD1 (5 bases). The CDR3 contains 14 residues. Trimming took 3 bases from V and 4 from J, leaving 13 bases between them. Looked up from germline, CDR1 is MNHEY and CDR2 is SMNVEV (reference sequence).

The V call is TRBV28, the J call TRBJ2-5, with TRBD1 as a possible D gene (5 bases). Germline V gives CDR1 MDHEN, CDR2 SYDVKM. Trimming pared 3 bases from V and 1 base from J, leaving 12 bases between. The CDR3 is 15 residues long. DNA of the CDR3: TGTGCCAGCAGTTTGACAGTTACCCCCCAAGAGACCCAGTACTTC. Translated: CASSLTVTPQETQYF.

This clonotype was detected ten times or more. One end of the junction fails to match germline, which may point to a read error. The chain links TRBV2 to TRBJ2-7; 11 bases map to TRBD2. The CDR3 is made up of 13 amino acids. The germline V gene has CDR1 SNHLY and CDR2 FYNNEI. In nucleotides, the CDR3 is TGTGCCAGCACTGGGACTAGCGGTTCCCCGGGCCACTTC. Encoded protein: CASTGTSGSPGHF.

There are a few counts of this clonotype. CDR3 residues: CASSLGGDSYYEQYF. Written as DNA, the CDR3 is TGTGCCAGCAGCCTCGGAGGGGACTCTTACTACGAGCAGTACTTC. The chain links TRBV11-2 to TRBJ2-7, with D possibly matching TRBD2 (6 bases). The V gene lost 5 bases and the J gene lost 3 bases, with 17 bases spanning the gap. The CDR3 has 15 amino acids. Germline assignment: CDR1 SGHAT and CDR2 FQNNGV.

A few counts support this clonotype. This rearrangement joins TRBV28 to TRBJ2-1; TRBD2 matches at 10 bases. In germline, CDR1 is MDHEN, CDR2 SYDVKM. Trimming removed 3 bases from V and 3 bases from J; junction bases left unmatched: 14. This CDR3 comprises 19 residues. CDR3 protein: CASSFREASGRGVYNEQFF. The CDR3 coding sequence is TGTGCCAGCAGTTTTCGGGAGGCTAGCGGGAGAGGGGTCTACAATGAGCAGTTCTTC.

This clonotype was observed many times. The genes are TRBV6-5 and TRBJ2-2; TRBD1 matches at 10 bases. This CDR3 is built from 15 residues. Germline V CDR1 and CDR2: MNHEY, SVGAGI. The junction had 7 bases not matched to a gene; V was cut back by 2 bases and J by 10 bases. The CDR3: CASSYGRTGGEELFF. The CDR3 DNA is TGTGCCAGCAGTTACGGAAGGACAGGGGGGGAGGAGCTGTTTTTT.

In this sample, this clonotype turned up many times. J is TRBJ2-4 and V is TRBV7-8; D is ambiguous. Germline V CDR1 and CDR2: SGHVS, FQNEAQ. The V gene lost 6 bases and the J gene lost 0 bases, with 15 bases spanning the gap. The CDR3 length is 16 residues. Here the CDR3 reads CASRQGPALAKNIQYF. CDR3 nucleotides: TGTGCCAGCAGGCAAGGGCCAGCTCTAGCCAAAAACATTCAGTACTTC.

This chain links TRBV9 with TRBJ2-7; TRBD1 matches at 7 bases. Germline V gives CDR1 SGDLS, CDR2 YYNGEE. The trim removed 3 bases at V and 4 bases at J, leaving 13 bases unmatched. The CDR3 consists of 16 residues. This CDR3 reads CASSGRSDDRVYEQYF. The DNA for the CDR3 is TGTGCCAGCAGCGGCAGAAGTGACGACAGGGTGTACGAGCAGTACTTC. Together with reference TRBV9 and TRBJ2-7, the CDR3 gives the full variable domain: DSGVTQTPKHLITATGQRVTLRCSPRSGDLSVYWYQQSLDQGLQFLIQYYNGEERAKGNILERFSAQQFPDLHSELNLSSLELGDSALYFCASSGRSDDRVYEQYFGPGTRLTVT.

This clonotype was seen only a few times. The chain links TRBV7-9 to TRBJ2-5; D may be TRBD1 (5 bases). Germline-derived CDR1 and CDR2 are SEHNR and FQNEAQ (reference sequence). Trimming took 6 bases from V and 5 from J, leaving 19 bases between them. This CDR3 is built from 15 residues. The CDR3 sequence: CASSPSSVGRETQYF. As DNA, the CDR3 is TGTGCCAGCAGTCCCTCATCGGTGGGGCGGGAGACCCAGTACTTC.

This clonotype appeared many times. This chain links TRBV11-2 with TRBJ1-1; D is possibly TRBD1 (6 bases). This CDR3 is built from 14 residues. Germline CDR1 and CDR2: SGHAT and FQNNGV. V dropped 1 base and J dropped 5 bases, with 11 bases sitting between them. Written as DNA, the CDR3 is TGTGCCAGCAGCTTAGGAACAGGGTGGACTGAAGCTTTCTTT. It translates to CASSLGTGWTEAFF.

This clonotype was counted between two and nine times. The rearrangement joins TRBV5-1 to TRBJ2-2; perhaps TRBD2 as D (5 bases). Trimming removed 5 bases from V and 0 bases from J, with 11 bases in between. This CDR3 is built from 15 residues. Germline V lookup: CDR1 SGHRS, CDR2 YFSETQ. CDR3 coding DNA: TGCGCCAGCAGTACGGAGGACGCGAACACCGGGGAGCTGTTTTTT. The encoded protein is CASSTEDANTGELFF.

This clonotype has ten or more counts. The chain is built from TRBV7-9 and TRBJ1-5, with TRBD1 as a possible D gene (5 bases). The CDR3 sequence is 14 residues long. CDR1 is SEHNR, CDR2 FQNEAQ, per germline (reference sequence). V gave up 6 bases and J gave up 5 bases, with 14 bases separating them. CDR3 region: CASSPTGRDQPQHF. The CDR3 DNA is TGTGCCAGCAGTCCCACGGGGCGAGATCAGCCCCAGCATTTT.

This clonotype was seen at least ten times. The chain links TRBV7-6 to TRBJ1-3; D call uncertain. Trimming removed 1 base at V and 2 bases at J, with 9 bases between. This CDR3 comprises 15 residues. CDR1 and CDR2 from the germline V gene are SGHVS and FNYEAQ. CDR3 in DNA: TGTGCCAGCAGCTTAGATTCCAGGCCTGGAAACACCATATATTTT. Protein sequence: CASSLDSRPGNTIYF.

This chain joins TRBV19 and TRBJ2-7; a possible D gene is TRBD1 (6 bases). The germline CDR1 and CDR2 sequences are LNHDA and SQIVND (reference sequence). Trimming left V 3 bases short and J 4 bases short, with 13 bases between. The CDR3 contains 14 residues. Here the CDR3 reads CASSIKGDRYEQYF. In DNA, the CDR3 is TGTGCCAGTAGTATTAAGGGGGATCGGTACGAGCAGTACTTC.

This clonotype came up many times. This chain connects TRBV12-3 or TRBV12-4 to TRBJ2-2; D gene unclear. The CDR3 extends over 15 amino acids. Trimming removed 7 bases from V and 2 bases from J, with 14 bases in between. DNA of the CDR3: TGTGCCAGCACCCGGTCGGGCCACAACACCGGGGAGCTGTTTTTT. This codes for CASTRSGHNTGELFF.

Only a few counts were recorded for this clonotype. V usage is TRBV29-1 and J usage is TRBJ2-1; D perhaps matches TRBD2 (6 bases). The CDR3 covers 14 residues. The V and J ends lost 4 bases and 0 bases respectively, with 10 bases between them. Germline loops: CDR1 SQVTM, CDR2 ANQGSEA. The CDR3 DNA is TGCAGCGTTGGGAGGGGAAGCTCCTACAATGAGCAGTTCTTC. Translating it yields CSVGRGSSYNEQFF.

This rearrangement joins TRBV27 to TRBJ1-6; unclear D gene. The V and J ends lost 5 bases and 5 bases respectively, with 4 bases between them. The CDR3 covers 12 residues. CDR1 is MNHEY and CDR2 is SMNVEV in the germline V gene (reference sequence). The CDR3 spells CASSAHNSPLHF. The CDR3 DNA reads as TGTGCCAGCAGTGCCCATAATTCACCCCTCCACTTT.

CDR3 in amino acids: CASRRLAGDGETQYF. CDR3 DNA: TGTGCCAGCAGGCGACTAGCGGGAGATGGAGAGACCCAGTACTTC. This rearrangement joins TRBV27 to TRBJ2-5; 12 bases are shared with TRBD2. Per germline, CDR1 MNHEY and CDR2 SMNVEV (reference sequence). This CDR3 is 15 amino acids long. J was trimmed by 4 bases and V by 6 bases; bases with no gene match: 6.

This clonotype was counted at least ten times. The CDR3 sequence: CASSLSLAREAGELFF. DNA of the CDR3: TGTGCCAGCAGTTTATCCCTAGCCCGGGAAGCCGGGGAGCTGTTTTTT. The rearrangement links TRBV12-3 or TRBV12-4 to TRBJ2-2, with D perhaps matching TRBD2 (5 bases). This CDR3 contains 16 residues. V shed 2 bases and J shed 6 bases, with 16 bases lying between them.

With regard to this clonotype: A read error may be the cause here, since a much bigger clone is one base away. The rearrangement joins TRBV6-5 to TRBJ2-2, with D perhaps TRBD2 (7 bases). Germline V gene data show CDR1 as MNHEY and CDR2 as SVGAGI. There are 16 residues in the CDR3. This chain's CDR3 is CASSYSLGGADGDLFF. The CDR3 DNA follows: TGTGCCAGCAGTTACTCATTGGGGGGGGCAGACGGGGATCTGTTTTTT.

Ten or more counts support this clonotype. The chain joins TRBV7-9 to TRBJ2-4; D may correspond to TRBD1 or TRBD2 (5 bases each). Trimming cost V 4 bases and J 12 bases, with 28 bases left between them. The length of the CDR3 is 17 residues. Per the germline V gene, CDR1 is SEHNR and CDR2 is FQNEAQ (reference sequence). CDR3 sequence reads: CASSYSNQGESGRPQYF. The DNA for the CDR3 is TGTGCCAGCAGCTACAGTAACCAGGGAGAATCAGGTAGACCTCAGTACTTC.

The CDR3 DNA follows: TGTGCCAGCAGTTTCCAAGCCCGGACAATCTACAATGAGCAGTTCTTC. This encodes CASSFQARTIYNEQFF. The V gene is TRBV27, the J gene TRBJ2-1; possible D gene TRBD1, 5 bases. Germline loops: CDR1 MNHEY, CDR2 SMNVEV (reference sequence). This CDR3 region has 16 residues. V was cut by 3 bases and J by 3 bases, with 15 bases left in between.

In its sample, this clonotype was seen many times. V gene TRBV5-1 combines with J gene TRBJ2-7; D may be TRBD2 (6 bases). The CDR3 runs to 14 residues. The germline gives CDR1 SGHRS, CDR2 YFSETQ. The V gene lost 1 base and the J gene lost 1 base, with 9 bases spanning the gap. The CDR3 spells CASSLRRGSYEQYF. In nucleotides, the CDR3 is TGCGCCAGCAGCTTGCGGCGGGGTTCCTACGAGCAGTACTTC.

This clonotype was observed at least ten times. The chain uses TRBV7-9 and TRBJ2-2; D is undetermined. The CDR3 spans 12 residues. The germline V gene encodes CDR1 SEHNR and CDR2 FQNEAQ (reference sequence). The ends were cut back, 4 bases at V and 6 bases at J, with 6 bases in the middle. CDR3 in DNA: TGTGCCAGCAGCTACGGGTCCGGGGAGCTGTTTTTT. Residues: CASSYGSGELFF.

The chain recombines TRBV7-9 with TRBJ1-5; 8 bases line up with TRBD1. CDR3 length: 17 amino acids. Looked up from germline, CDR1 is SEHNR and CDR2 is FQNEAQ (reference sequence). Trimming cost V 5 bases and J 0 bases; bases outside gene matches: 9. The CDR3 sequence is CASSQGDRTFSNQPQHF. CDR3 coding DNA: TGTGCCAGCAGCCAGGGGGACAGGACTTTTAGCAATCAGCCCCAGCATTTT.

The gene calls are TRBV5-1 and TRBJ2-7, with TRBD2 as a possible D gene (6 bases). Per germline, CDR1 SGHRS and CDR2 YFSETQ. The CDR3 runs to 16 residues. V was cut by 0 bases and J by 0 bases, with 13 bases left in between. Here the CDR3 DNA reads TGCGCCAGCAGCTTGGCCGGGGGACCGAGCTCCTACGAGCAGTACTTC. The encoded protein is CASSLAGGPSSYEQYF. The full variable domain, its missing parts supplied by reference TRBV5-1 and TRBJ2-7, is KAGVTQTPRYLIKTRGQQVTLSCSPISGHRSVSWYQQTPGQGLQFLFEYFSETQRNKGNFPGRFSGRQFSNSRSEMNVSTLELGDSALYLCASSLAGGPSSYEQYFGPGTRLTVT.

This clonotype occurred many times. The CDR3 coding sequence is TGTGCCAGCAGTCCCCTGAGTAGCGGGGACTACAATGAGCAGTTCTTC. The encoded protein is CASSPLSSGDYNEQFF. The chain has TRBV27 and TRBJ2-1; 8 bases are shared with TRBD2. Trimming at V came to 5 bases and at J to 3 bases, leaving 9 bases not matched to a gene. Germline-derived CDR1 and CDR2 are MNHEY and SMNVEV (reference sequence). The CDR3 sequence is 16 residues long.

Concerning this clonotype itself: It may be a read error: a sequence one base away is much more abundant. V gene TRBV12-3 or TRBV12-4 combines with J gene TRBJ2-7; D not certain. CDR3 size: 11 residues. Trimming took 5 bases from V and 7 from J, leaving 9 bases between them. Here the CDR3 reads CASSDRREQYF. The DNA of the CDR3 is TGTGCCAGCAGTGACCGGAGAGAGCAGTACTTC.

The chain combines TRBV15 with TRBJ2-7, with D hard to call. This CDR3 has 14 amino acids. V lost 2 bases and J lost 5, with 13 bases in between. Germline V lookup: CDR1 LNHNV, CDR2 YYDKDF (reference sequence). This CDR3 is CATSRPQVPDEQYF. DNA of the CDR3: TGTGCCACCAGCAGACCCCAGGTCCCCGACGAGCAGTACTTC.

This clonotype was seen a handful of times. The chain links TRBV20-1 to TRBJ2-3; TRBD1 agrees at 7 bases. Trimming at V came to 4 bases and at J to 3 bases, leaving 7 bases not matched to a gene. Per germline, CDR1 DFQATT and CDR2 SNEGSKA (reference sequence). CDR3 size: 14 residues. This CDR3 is CSANVDRKTDTQYF. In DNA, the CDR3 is TGCAGTGCTAATGTGGACAGGAAAACAGATACGCAGTATTTT.